Following are 10 T cell receptor beta chains from one sample sequenced in a study of T cells in Graves' hyperthyroidism and ophthalmopathy (dated by TCRdb to between 2018 and 2021). Libraries were constructed by multiplex PCR. TCRdb lists the instrument as Illumina HiSeq 2000. The TCR beta CDR3 regions were amplified from the RNA transcripts. The first round of RT-PCR for the TCR CDR3 was performed with the HTBI primer set and the Qiagen OneStep RT-PCR kit. The public sequencing data were trimmed at Q25 with fastp and processed into clonotypes with MiXCR by TCRdb, which kept only in-frame beta chains. CDR3 protein duplicates are merged, each entry listing the most common genes and DNA. For this sample there are over 500,000 distinct CDR3 sequences; more than 15% appear just once. The top ten clones comprise 15% to 20% of the sample. Sample: blood. Source of these receptors: a woman aged 18-29 years with Graves' ophthalmopathy.

The chain links TRBV7-2 to TRBJ1-2; no clear D. The germline gives CDR1 SGHTA, CDR2 FQGNSA. The CDR3 length is 15 residues. Trimming took off 5 bases at V and 5 bases at J, with 18 bases between the two ends. CDR3 sequence: CASSAAERVGYGYTF. CDR3 DNA sequence: TGTGCCAGCAGCGCCGCCGAGAGGGTCGGATATGGCTACACCTTC.

In the case of this clonotype: A clone one base away is much larger, so this may be a read error. This chain joins TRBV6-1 and TRBJ2-3, with 9 bases that match TRBD1. Unmatched junction bases numbered 6, after V lost 3 bases and J lost 2 bases. This CDR3 spans 16 amino acids. Germline V gene data show CDR1 as MNHNS and CDR2 as SASEGT. CDR3 loop: CASSEHTGGDTDTQYF. The CDR3 region has the DNA TGTGCCAGCAGTGAGCACACAGGGGGCGACACAGATACGCAGTATTTT.

The chain is built from TRBV4-1 and TRBJ2-7; 9 bases are shared with TRBD2. Unmatched junction bases numbered 8, after V lost 3 bases and J lost 5 bases. The CDR3 loop spans 15 amino acids. Germline CDR1 is MGHRA and CDR2 is YSYEKL. This CDR3 is CASSHGREGNDEQYF. The CDR3 DNA is TGCGCCAGCAGCCACGGGCGGGAGGGAAATGACGAGCAGTACTTC.

The V gene is TRBV7-8, the J gene TRBJ2-3, with TRBD2 identical over 13 bases. The CDR3 is made up of 19 amino acids. The V gene's germline CDR1 is SGHVS and CDR2 FQNEAQ. J lost 1 base, V lost 3 bases, and 10 bases had no gene match. In nucleotides, the CDR3 is TGTGCCAGCAGCTTTACTAGCGGGGGGGCCCCAAGTCGCACAGATACGCAGTATTTT. It specifies CASSFTSGGAPSRTDTQYF. The full variable domain, with the rest looked up from reference TRBV7-8 and TRBJ2-3, is GAGVSQSPRYKVAKRGQDVALRCDPISGHVSLFWYQQALGQGPEFLTYFQNEAQLDKSGLPSDRFFAERPEGSVSTLKIQRTQQEDSAVYLCASSFTSGGAPSRTDTQYFGPGTRLTVL.

This clonotype appeared many times. The genes are TRBV27 and TRBJ1-1; D unclear. Between the trimmed V and J ends, which lost 6 bases and 5 bases, there was a span of 16 bases. This CDR3 comprises 14 residues. Germline V lookup: CDR1 MNHEY, CDR2 SMNVEV (reference sequence). The CDR3 spells CASSSSPGGTEAFF. Written as DNA, the CDR3 is TGTGCCAGCAGCTCTTCACCCGGTGGGACTGAAGCTTTCTTT.

This clonotype was counted at least ten times. The rearrangement joins TRBV30 to TRBJ2-7, with D hard to call. Germline V gene lookup returns CDR1 GTSNPN and CDR2 SVGIG (reference sequence). This CDR3 spans 12 amino acids. Trimming removed 0 bases from V and 1 base from J, with 4 bases in between. The CDR3 here is CAWSVFSYEQYF. Written as DNA, the CDR3 is TGTGCCTGGAGTGTTTTTTCCTACGAGCAGTACTTC.

The table lists this clonotype with a few counts. The V gene is TRBV6-2 or TRBV6-3, the J gene TRBJ1-6, with D perhaps matching TRBD1 (5 bases). The V end lost 7 bases, the J end lost 9 bases, and 16 bases lay between the germline ends. Germline CDR1 is MNHEY and CDR2 is SVGEGT. This CDR3 is 14 amino acids long. The CDR3 region has the DNA TGTGCCAGCACGTGGGGGGATCGGATTTCACCCCTCCACTTT. Residues: CASTWGDRISPLHF.

This clonotype was detected ten times or more. The chain recombines TRBV28 with TRBJ1-1; 8 bases line up with TRBD1. Germline V gene lookup returns CDR1 MDHEN and CDR2 SYDVKM. Trimming removed 6 bases from V and 3 bases from J; junction bases left unmatched: 6. This CDR3 contains 14 residues. The CDR3 DNA reads as TGTGCCAGCAGAAGGACAGGGTGGGACACTGAAGCTTTCTTT. Amino acid sequence: CASRRTGWDTEAFF.

V is TRBV15 and J is TRBJ2-5, with D possibly being TRBD1 or TRBD2 (5 bases each). Germline lookup yields CDR1 LNHNV and CDR2 YYDKDF (reference sequence). CDR3 length: 13 amino acids. Trimming removed 2 bases at V and 8 bases at J, with 12 bases between. CDR3 in amino acids: CATSRPERDTQYF. Here the CDR3 DNA reads TGTGCCACCAGCAGACCCGAAAGGGACACCCAGTACTTC.

CDR3 bases: TGCAGTGCTGGGGACAGGGGGCGCAATCAGCCCCAGCATTTT. Amino acid sequence: CSAGDRGRNQPQHF. The rearrangement joins TRBV20-1 to TRBJ1-5; 12 bases map to TRBD1. CDR1 and CDR2 (germline): DFQATT, SNEGSKA (reference sequence). Trimming took 5 bases from V and 2 from J; bases not matched to a gene: 1. CDR3 length: 14 residues.